This TCR beta chain was retrieved from a study of blood T cell repertoires in COVID-19. Study-wide background: Some COVID-19 samples were acute and others convalescent; all came from the United States, Italy and Spain. PBMCs, B-cell-depleted T cells, or T cells were the source of the cDNA or gDNA that made up the material.

The V end lost 5 bases, the J end lost 4 bases, and 9 bases lay between the germline ends. Germline V lookup: CDR1 SGHVS, CDR2 FNYEAQ. The CDR3 is made up of 12 amino acids. Per the original data handling: Reference gene primer amplification yielded estimated nucleated cell counts. Libraries were prepared by immunoSEQ multiplex PCR; TCRdb keeps only in-frame clonotypes and omits some of them. V and J calls and clone size are given by that table; D and trimming were obtained from the DNA. The data contain about 170,000 clones, about 85% of them seen just once; the ten biggest clones take up about 1.2%.

Material: peripheral blood. This receptor was taken from a man aged 55-75 years who had recovered from COVID-19. The J gene is TRBJ2-7, the V gene TRBV7-6; no reliable D call. The CDR3 region has the DNA TGTGCCAGCAGCCCGAGCCCGTACGAGCAGTACTTC. Amino acid sequence: CASSPSPYEQYF.